The 2 T cell receptor beta chains presented below share a single source sample, sequenced in a study of control samples from healthy donors and cancer patients. Generated by immunoSEQ multiplex PCR, the TCRdb table keeps only in-frame clones and is missing some. This repertoire shows 95,000 to 130,000 clones, 93% found once; its top ten account for roughly 2.7%. Sequencing was done on a sample of blood. The receptors here all came from a man aged 25-45 years in good health.

Note on this clone: The sample carries other DNA sequences with the same CDR3. The chain carries TRBV6-5 and TRBJ1-4; no firm D call. This CDR3 has 13 amino acids. V lost 0 bases to trimming and J lost 8 bases, with 7 bases between them. Germline V gene sequence: CDR1 MNHEY, CDR2 SVGAGI. The CDR3 here is CASSYSSREKLFF. CDR3 in DNA: TGTGCCAGCAGTTACTCCTCTAGGGAAAAACTGTTTTTT.

The rearrangement joins TRBV19 to TRBJ1-6, with TRBD1 as a possible D gene (5 bases). CDR1 LNHDA and CDR2 SQIVND come from the germline V gene (reference sequence). V was clipped by 3 bases and J by 0 bases, with 9 bases between them. This CDR3 is built from 16 residues. The CDR3, as DNA: TGTGCCAGTAGTATGTACAGGAGCTCCTATAATTCACCCCTCCACTTT. Protein: CASSMYRSSYNSPLHF.